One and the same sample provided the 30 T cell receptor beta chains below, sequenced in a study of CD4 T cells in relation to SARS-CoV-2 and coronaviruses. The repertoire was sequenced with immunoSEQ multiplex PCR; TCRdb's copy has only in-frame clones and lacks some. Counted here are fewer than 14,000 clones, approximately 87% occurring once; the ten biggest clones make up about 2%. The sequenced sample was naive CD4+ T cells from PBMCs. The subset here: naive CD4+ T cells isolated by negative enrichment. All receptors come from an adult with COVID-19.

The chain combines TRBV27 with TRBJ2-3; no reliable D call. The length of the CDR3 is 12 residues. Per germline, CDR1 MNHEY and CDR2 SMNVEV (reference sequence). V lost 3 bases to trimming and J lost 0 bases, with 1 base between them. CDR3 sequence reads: CASSFSTDTQYF. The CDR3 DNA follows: TGTGCCAGCAGTTTCAGCACAGATACGCAGTATTTT.

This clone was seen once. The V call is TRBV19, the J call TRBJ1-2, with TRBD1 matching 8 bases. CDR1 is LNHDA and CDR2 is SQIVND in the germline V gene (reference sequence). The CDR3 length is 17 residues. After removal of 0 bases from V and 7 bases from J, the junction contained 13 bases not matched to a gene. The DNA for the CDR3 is TGTGCCAGTAGTATAGATCCTGGTCAGAACAGGGGGAGTGGCTACACCTTC. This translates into CASSIDPGQNRGSGYTF.

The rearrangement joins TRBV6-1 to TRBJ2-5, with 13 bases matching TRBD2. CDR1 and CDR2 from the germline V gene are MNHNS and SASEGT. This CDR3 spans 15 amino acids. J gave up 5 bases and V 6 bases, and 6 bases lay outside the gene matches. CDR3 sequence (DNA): TGTGCCAGCAGACCCGGACTAGCGGGGGTTGAGACCCAGTACTTC. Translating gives CASRPGLAGVETQYF.

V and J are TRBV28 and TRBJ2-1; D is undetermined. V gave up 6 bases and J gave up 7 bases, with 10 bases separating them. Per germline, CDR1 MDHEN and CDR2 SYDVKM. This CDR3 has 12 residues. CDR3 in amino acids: CASSDWKNEQFF. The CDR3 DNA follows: TGTGCCAGCAGCGACTGGAAAAATGAGCAGTTCTTC.

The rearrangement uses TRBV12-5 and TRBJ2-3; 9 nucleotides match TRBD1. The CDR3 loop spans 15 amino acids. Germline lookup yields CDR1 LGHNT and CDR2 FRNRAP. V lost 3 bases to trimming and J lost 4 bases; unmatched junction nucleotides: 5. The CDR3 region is CASGFGTGSPDTQYF. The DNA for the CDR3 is TGTGCTAGTGGTTTCGGGACAGGGTCCCCAGATACGCAGTATTTT.

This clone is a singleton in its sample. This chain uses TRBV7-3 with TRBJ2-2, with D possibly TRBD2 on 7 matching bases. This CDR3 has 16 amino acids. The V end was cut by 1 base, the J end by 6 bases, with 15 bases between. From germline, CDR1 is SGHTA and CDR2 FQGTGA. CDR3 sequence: CASSLRGGPGAGELFF. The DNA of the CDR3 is TGTGCCAGCAGCTTAAGGGGGGGGCCGGGTGCCGGGGAGCTGTTTTTT.

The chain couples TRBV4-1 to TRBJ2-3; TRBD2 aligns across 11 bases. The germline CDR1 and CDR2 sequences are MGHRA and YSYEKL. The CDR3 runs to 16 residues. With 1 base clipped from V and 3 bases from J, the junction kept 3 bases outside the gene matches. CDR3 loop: CASSQGTSGGTDTQYF. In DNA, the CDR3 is TGCGCCAGCAGCCAAGGAACTAGCGGGGGAACAGATACGCAGTATTTT.

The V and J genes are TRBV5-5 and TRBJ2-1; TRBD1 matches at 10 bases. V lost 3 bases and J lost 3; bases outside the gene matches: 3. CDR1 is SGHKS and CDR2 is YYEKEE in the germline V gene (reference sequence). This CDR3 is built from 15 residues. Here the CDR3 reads CASSSGTGVYNEQFF. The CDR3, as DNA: TGTGCCAGCAGCTCCGGGACAGGGGTCTACAATGAGCAGTTCTTC.

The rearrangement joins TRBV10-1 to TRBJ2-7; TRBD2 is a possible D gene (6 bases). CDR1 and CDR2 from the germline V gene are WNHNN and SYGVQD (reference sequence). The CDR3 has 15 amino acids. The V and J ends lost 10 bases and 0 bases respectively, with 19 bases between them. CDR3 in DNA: TGCGCCACCTACGCCTGGCGCGGGGTCTCCTACGAGCAGTACTTC. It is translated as CATYAWRGVSYEQYF.

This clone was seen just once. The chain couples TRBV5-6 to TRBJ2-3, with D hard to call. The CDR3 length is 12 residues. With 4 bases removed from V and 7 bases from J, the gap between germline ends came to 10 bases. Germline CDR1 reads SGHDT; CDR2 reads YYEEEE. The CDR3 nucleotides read TGTGCCAGCAGCCGAAGTAGCTATACGCAGTATTTT. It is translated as CASSRSSYTQYF.

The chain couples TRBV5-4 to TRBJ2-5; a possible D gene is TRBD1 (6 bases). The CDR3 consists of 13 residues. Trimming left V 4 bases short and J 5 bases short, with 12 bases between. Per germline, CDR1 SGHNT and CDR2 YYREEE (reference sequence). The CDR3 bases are TGTGCCAGCAGCCACGACAGGAGGGAGACCCAGTACTTC. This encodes CASSHDRRETQYF.

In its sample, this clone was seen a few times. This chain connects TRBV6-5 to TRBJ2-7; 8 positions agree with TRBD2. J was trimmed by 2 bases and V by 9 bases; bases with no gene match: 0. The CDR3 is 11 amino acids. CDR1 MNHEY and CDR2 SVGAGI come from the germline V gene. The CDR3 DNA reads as TGTGCCAGTAGCGGGGCCTACGAGCAGTACTTC. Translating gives CASSGAYEQYF.

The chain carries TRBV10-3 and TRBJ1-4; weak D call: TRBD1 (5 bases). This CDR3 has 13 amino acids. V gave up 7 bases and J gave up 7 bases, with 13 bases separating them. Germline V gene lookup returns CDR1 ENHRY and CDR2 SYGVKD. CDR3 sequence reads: CAIKGSGIEKLFF. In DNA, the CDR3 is TGTGCCATCAAGGGGTCAGGGATTGAAAAACTGTTTTTT.

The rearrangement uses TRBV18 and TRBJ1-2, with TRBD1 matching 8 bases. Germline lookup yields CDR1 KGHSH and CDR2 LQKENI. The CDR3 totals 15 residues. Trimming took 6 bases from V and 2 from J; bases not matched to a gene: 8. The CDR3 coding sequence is TGTGCCAGCTCCCCGTCCCGGGACAGGAACTATGGCTACACCTTC. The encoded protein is CASSPSRDRNYGYTF. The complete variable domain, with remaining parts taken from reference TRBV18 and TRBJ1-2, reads NAGVMQNPRHLVRRRGQEARLRCSPMKGHSHVYWYRQLPEEGLKFMVYLQKENIIDESGMPKERFSAEFPKEGPSILRIQQVVRGDSAAYFCASSPSRDRNYGYTFGSGTRLTVV.

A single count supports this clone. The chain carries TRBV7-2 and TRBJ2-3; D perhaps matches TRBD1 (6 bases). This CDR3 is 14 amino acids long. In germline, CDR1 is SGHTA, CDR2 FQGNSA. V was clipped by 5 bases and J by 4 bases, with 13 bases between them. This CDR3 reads CASSPLTGPDTQYF. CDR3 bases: TGTGCCAGCAGCCCATTGACAGGCCCAGATACGCAGTATTTT.

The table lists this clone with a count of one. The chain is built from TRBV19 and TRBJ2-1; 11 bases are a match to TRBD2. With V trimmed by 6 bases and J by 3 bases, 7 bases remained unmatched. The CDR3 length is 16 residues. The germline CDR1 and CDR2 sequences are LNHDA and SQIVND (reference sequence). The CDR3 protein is CASSLLAGGIYNEQFF. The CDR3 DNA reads TGTGCCAGTAGCCTCCTAGCGGGGGGAATCTACAATGAGCAGTTCTTC.

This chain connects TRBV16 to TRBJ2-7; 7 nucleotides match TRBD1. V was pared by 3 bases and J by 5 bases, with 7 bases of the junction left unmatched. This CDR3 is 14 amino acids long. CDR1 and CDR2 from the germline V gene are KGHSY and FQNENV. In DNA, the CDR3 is TGTGCCAGCAGCCACCCGGACAGGTCCCACGAGCAGTACTTC. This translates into CASSHPDRSHEQYF.

CDR3 in amino acids: CASSLERERLGDTQYF. In nucleotides, the CDR3 is TGTGCCAGCAGCTTAGAAAGGGAGAGATTGGGGGATACGCAGTATTTT. V usage is TRBV7-9 and J usage is TRBJ2-3, with D perhaps TRBD2 (5 bases). The CDR3 spans 16 residues. Germline CDR1 and CDR2: SEHNR and FQNEAQ (reference sequence). V was shortened by 1 base and J by 6 bases, with 17 bases between the two germline ends.

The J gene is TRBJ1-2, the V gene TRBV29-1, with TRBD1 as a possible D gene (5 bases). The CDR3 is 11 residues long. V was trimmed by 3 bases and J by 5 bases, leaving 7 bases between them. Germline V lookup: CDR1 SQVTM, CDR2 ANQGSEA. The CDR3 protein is CSVERGYGYTF. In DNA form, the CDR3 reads TGCAGCGTTGAGAGGGGATATGGCTACACCTTC.

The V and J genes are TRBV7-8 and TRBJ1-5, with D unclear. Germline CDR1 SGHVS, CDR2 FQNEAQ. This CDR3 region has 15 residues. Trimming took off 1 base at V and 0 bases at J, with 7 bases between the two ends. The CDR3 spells CASSLDLSSNQPQHF. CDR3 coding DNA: TGTGCCAGCAGCTTAGACTTGAGTAGCAATCAGCCCCAGCATTTT.

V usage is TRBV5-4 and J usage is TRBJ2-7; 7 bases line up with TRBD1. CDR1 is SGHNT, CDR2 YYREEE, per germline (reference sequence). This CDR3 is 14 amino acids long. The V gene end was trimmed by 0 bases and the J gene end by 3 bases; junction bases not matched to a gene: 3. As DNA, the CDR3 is TGTGCCAGCAGCTTGGACAGGGGATACTACGAGCAGTACTTC. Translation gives CASSLDRGYYEQYF.

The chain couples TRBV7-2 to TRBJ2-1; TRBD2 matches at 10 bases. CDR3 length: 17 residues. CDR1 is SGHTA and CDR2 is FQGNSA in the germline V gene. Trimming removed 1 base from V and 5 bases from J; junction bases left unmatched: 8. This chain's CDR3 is CASSLVSSGGRNNEQFF. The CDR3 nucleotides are TGTGCCAGCAGCTTAGTCAGTAGCGGGGGGAGAAACAATGAGCAGTTCTTC.

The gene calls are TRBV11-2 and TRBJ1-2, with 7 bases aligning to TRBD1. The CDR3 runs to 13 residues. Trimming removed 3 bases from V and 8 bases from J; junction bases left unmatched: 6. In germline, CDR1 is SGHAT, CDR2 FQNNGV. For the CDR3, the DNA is TGTGCCAGCAGCTTGAGGACAGGCCTGGGCTACACCTTC. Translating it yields CASSLRTGLGYTF. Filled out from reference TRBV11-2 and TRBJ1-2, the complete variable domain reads EAGVAQSPRYKIIEKRQSVAFWCNPISGHATLYWYQQILGQGPKLLIQFQNNGVVDDSQLPKDRFSAERLKGVDSTLKIQPAKLEDSAVYLCASSLRTGLGYTFGSGTRLTVV.

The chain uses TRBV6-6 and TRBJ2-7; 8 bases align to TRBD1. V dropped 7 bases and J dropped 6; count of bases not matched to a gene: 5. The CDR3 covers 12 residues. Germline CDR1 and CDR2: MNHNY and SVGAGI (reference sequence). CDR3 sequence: CASNQGASEQYF. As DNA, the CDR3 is TGTGCCAGCAATCAGGGGGCGAGCGAGCAGTACTTC.

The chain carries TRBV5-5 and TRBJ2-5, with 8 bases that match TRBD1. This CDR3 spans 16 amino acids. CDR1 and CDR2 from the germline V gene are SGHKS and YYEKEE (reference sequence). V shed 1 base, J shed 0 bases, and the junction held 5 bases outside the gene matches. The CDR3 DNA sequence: TGTGCCAGCAGCTTGACCGGGACAGGAAACCAAGAGACCCAGTACTTC. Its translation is CASSLTGTGNQETQYF. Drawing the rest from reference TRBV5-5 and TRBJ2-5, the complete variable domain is DAGVTQSPTHLIKTRGQQVTLRCSPISGHKSVSWYQQVLGQGPQFIFQYYEKEERGRGNFPDRFSARQFPNYSSELNVNALLLGDSALYLCASSLTGTGNQETQYFGPGTRLLVL.

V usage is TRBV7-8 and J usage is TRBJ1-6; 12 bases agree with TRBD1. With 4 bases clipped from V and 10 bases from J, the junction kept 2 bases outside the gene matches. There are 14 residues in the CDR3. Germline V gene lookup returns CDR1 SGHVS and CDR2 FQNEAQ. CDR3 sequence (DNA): TGTGCCAGCAGCTGGGACAGGGGGCACTCACCCCTCCACTTT. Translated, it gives CASSWDRGHSPLHF.

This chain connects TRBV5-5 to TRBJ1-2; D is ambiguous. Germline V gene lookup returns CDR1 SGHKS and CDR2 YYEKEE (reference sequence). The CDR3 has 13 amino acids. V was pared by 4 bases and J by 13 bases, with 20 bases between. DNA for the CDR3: TGTGCCAGCAGCCCACCCGCTGATGTTAGTGCCACCTTC. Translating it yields CASSPPADVSATF.

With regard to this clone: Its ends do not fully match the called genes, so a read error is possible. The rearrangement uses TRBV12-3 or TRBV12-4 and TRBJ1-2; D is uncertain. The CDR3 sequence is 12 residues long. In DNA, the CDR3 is TGTGCCAGCAGTTTAGTTCGGACTGGCCAAAACTTC. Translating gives CASSLVRTGQNF.

The CDR3, as DNA: TGTGCCAGCAGCCAAGATGGGGCAGGTGGGGTAACCCATGAAAAACTGTTTTTT. Translated, it gives CASSQDGAGGVTHEKLFF. The chain employs TRBV4-2 and TRBJ1-4; D is possibly TRBD1 (5 bases). With 0 bases removed from V and 6 bases from J, the gap between germline ends came to 20 bases. Germline CDR1 and CDR2: LGHNA and YNFKEQ. The CDR3 extends over 18 amino acids.

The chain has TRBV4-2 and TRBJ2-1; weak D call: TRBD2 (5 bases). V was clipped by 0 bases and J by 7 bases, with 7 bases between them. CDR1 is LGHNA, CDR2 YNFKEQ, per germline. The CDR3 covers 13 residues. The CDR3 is CASSQDGVNEQFF. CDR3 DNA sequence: TGTGCCAGCAGCCAAGACGGGGTGAATGAGCAGTTCTTC.